This TCR beta chain was profiled in a study of blood T cell repertoires in COVID-19. Study as a whole: Italy, Spain and the United States were the sources of the convalescent and acute COVID-19 samples. The analysed material was cDNA or gDNA that came from T cells, B-cell-depleted T cells, or PBMCs.

Per the study methods: Reference gene primer amplification gave nucleated cell count estimates. Repertoires were generated with immunoSEQ multiplex PCR, while TCRdb's copy carries only in-frame clones and drops some. The V and J calls and the clone size are those of that table, but D and trimming were determined from the DNA. There are a few hundred thousand clones in the sample; more than 75% occur only once, and 3% to 3.5% lies in the top ten. The V gene's germline CDR1 is MNHEY and CDR2 SMNVEV (reference sequence). Trimming removed 3 bases from V and 7 bases from J, with 10 bases in between. The CDR3 consists of 13 residues.

The chain uses TRBV27 and TRBJ1-5, with a tentative D call TRBD1 (5 bases). The sequence derives from a man aged 55 to 70 with acute or convalescent COVID-19. What was sequenced was peripheral blood. This chain's CDR3 is CASSLGGGQPQHF. The DNA of the CDR3 is TGTGCCAGCAGTTTGGGGGGTGGACAGCCCCAGCATTTT.